The TCR beta chain under discussion was sequenced for a study of OX40 agonist ivuxolimab in advanced cancers. Study overall: At 0.01 to 10 mg/kg, ivuxolimab was administered intravenously to patients every 2 weeks. Eligibility admitted prior anti-PD-1, anti-PD-L1 or anti-CTLA-4 therapy; 40% to 50% had some. General study points: CD8+ T cells showed, on average, more clonal expansion than CD4+ cells. Both blood CD4+ and CD8+ T cells showed clonal growth by week 6 at 0.1 to 3.0 mg/kg.

This CDR3 region has 13 residues. Germline values: CDR1 MNHEY, CDR2 SVGAGI. Trimming removed 5 bases from V and 5 bases from J, with 10 bases in between. Details on this clone: Its antigen is not known.

Using immunoSEQ multiplex PCR, the repertoire was profiled, and TCRdb retains in-frame clones only, with some absent. The sample lists around 60,000 clones; around 74% were seen once. The sequencing here drew on CD4+ or CD8+ T cells sorted from blood, taken in a trial of the OX40 agonist ivuxolimab. V usage is TRBV6-5 and J usage is TRBJ1-5, with no clear D. The source of this sequence is an adult with an advanced solid tumor such as melanoma, head and neck, liver or kidney cancer. This CDR3 reads CASSDEWHQPQHF. Here the CDR3 DNA reads TGTGCCAGCAGTGACGAGTGGCATCAGCCCCAGCATTTT.